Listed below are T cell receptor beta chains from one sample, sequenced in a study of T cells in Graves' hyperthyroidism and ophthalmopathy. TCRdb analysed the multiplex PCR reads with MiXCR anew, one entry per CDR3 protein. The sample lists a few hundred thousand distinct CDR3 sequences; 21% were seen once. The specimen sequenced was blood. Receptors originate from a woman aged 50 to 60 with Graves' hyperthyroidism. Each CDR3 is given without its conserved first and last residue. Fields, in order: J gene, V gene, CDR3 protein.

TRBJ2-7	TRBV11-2	ASNQDRGGFNEQY
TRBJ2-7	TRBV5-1	ASSSGTRNYEQY
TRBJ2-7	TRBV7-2	ASSLVPSDYEQY
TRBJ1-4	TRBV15	ATSRDLNIGRGDLSTNEKLF
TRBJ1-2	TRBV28	ASSFTRAGTGYT
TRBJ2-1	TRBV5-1	ASSLEVQGWGNEQF
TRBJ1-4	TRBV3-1	ASSQVGQGNEKLF
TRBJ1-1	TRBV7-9	ASSPRQTGTTEAF
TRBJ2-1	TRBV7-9	ASSLEQYYNEQF
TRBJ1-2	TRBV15	ATSMQEGALGYT
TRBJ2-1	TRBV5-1	ASTEGGYNEQF
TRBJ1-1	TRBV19	ASSIGSTGGYAEAF
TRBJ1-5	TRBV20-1	SAQEMQGRGTQH
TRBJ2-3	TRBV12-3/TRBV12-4	ASSSQKSTDTQY
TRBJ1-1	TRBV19	ASSTRRGQGFSNTEAF
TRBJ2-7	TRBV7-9	ASSSTEAYEQY
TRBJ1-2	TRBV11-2	ASSIGQGEWYGYT
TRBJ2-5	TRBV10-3	AISEKTSGGQETQY
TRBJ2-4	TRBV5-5	ASSLWTRLAKNIQY
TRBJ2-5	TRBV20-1	SARERKAKETQY
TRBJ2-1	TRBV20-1	SATERGTPYNEQF
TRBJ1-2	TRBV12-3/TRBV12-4	ASSTPRTFYGYT
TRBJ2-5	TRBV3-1	ASTPGQYQETQY
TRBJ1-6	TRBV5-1	ASSSDRDYNSPLH
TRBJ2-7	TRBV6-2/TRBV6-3	ASSLMSYPAYEQY
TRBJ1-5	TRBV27	ASSLLPSADHQPQH
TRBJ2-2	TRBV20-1	SASSSNTGELF
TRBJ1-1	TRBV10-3	AISDKNTEAF
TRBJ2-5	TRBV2	ASSEAGEATQY
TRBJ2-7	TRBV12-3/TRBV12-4	ASSLSRGGQY
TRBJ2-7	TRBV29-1	SVAVTGSGSEQY
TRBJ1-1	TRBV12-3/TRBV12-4	ASSWGPTGEAF
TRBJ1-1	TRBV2	ASSEAIQGLTEAF
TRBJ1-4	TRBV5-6	ASSWGGGSRTNEKLF
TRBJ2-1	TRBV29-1	SGNRANRNYNEQF
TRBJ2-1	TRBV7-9	ASSHAGANEQF
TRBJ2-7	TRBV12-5	ASGPGCPYEQY
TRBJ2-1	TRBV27	ASSLSQGAYRYNEQF
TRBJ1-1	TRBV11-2	ASSSQFTEAF
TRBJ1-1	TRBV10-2	ASSGIGRDTEAF
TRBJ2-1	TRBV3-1	ASSVTGSVLAAYNEQF
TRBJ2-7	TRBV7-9	ASSLQGGTYEQY
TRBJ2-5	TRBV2	ASSEQGFLY
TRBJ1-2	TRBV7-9	ASTRGTDRFGYT
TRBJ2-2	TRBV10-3	AISGQRNTGELF
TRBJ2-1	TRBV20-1	SAPSGTIRNEQF
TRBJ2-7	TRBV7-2	ASSKRQVQAEQY
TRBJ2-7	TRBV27	ASRASAGTEAYEQY
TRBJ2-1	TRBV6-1	ASSHVMTGTNNEQF
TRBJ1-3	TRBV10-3	AISESRVWTTPGNTIY
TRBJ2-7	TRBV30	AWSPGTVPYEQY
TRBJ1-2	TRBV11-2	ASSQDRFQGAIILTNYGYT
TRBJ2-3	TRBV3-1	ASSHPGVQY
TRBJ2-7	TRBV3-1	ASSQEVAGPYEQY
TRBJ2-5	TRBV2	ASSEPRPGQETQY
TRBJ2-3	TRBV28	ASNGLAGATDTQY